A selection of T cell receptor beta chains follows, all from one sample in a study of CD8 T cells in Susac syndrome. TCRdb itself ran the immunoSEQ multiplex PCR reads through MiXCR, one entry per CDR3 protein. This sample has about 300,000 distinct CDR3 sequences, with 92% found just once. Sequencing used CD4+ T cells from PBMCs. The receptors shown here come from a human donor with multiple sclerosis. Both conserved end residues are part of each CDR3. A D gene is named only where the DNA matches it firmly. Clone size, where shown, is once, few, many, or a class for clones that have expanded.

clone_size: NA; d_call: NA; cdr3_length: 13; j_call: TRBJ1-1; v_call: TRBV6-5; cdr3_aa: CASRDSRNTEAFF; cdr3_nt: TGTGCCAGCAGGGACAGCCGGAACACTGAAGCTTTCTTT
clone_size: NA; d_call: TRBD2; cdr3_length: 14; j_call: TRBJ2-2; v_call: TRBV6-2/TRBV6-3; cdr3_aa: CASLAGDLFGELFF; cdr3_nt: TGTGCCAGCCTAGCGGGGGACCTCTTCGGGGAGCTGTTTTTT
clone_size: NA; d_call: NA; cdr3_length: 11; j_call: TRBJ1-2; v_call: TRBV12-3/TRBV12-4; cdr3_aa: CASSLNYGYTF; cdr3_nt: TGTGCCAGCAGTTTAAACTATGGCTACACCTTC
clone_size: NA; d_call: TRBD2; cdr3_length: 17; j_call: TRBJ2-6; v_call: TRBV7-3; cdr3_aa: CASSFLGGLSGANVLTF; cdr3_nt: TGTGCCAGCAGCTTTCTGGGAGGGCTCTCTGGGGCCAACGTCCTGACTTTC
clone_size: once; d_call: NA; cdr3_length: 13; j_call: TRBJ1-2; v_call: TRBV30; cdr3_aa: CAWSDKGVYGYTF; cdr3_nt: TGTGCCTGGAGTGATAAGGGGGTTTATGGCTACACCTTC
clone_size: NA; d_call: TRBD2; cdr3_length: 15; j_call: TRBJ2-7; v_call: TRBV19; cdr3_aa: CASSSAGTSGYEQYF; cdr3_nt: TGTGCCAGTAGTAGCGCCGGGACTAGCGGCTACGAGCAGTACTTC
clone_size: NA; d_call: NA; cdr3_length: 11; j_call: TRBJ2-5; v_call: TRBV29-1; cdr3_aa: CSVGTKETQYF; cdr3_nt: TGCAGCGTTGGGACTAAAGAGACCCAGTACTTC
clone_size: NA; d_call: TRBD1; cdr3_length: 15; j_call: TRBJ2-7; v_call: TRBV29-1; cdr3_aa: CSVRGLGTGIYEQYF; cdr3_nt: TGCAGCGTTCGGGGGCTTGGGACAGGCATCTACGAGCAGTACTTC
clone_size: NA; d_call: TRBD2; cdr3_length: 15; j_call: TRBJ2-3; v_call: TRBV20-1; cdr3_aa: CSAPGLGRYTDTQYF; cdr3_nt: TGCAGTGCCCCAGGTCTCGGGAGGTACACAGATACGCAGTATTTT
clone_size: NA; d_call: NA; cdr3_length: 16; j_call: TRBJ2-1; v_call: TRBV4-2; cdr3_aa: CASSQGSGRTYNEQFF; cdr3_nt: TGTGCCAGCAGCCAAGGAAGCGGTCGTACGTACAATGAGCAGTTCTTC
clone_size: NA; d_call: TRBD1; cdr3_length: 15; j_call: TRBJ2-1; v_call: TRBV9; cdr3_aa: CASSVRQGLDNEQFF; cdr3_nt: TGTGCCAGCAGCGTCAGACAGGGGCTTGACAATGAGCAGTTCTTC
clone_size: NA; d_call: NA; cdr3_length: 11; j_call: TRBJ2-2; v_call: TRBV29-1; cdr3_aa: CSAHITGELFF; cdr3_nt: TGCAGCGCCCACATCACCGGGGAGCTGTTTTTT
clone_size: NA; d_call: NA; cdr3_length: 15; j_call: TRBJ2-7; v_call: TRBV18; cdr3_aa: CASSRDAGTSYEQYF; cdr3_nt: TGTGCCAGCTCACGGGACGCGGGGACTTCCTACGAGCAGTACTTC
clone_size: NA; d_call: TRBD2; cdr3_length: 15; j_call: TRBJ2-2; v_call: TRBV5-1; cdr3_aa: CASSLQRESHGELFF; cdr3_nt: TGCGCCAGCAGCTTGCAGCGGGAGAGTCACGGGGAGCTGTTTTTT
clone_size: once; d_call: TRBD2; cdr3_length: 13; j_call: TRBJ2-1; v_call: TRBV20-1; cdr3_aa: CSARLAGNNEQFF; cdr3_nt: TGCAGTGCTAGACTAGCGGGGAACAATGAGCAGTTCTTC
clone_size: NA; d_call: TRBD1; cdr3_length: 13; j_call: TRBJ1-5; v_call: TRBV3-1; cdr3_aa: CASSGDRDRPQHF; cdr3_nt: TGTGCCAGCAGCGGAGACAGGGATCGGCCCCAGCATTTT
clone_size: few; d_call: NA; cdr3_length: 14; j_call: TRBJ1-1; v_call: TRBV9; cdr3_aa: CASSVSGMNTEAFF; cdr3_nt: TGTGCCAGCAGCGTTAGTGGGATGAACACTGAAGCTTTCTTT
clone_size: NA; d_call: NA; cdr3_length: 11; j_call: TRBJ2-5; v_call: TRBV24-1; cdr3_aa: CATSAGETQYF; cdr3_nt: TGTGCCACCAGTGCCGGCGAGACCCAGTACTTC
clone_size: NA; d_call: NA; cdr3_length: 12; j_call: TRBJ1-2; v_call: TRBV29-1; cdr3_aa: CSVEEQRYGYTF; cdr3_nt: TGCAGCGTTGAAGAACAGCGCTATGGCTACACCTTC
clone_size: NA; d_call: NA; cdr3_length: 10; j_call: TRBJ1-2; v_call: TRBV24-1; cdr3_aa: CATLFLGYTF; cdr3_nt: TGTGCCACCCTATTTCTGGGCTACACCTTC
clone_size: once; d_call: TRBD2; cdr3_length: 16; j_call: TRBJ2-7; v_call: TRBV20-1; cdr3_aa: CSARGGLAGATDEQYF; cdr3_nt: TGCAGTGCTAGAGGAGGGCTAGCGGGAGCCACGGACGAGCAGTACTTC
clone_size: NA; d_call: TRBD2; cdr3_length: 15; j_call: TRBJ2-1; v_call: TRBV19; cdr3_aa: CASSWTSGGRNEQFF; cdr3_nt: TGTGCCAGTAGCTGGACTAGCGGGGGACGAAATGAGCAGTTCTTC
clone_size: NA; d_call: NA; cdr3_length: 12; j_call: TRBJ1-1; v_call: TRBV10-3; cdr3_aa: CAISVRGTEAFF; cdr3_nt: TGTGCCATCAGTGTTCGGGGCACTGAAGCTTTCTTT
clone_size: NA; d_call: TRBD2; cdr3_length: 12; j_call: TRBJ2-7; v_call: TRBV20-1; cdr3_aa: CSARKTSREQYF; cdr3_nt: TGCAGTGCTAGAAAGACTAGCCGCGAGCAGTACTTC
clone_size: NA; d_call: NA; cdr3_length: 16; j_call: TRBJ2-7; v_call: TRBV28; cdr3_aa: CASSVTPRQVIYEQYF; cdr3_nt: TGTGCCAGCAGTGTGACTCCGCGGCAGGTCATTTACGAGCAGTACTTC
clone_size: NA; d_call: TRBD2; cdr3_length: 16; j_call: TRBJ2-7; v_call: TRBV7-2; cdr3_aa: CASSLEGRLAGGEQYF; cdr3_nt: TGTGCCAGCAGCTTAGAAGGGAGACTAGCGGGAGGCGAGCAGTACTTC
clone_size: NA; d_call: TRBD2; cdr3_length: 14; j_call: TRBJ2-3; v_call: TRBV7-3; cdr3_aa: CASSSGGVTDTQYF; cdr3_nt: TGTGCCAGCTCTAGCGGGGGGGTCACAGATACGCAGTATTTT
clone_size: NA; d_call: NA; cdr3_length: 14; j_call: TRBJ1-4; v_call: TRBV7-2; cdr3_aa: CASSFQGGGEKLFF; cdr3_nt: TGTGCCAGCAGCTTCCAAGGGGGGGGTGAAAAACTGTTTTTT
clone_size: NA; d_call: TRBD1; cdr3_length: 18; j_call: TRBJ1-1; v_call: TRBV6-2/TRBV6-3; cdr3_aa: CASSYNPWGQTMNTEAFF; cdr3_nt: TGTGCCAGCAGTTATAACCCATGGGGACAGACCATGAACACTGAAGCTTTCTTT
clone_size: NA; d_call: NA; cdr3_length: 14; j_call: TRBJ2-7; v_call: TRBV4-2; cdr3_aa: CASSQVGTQYEQYF; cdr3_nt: TGTGCCAGCAGCCAGGTCGGGACTCAATACGAGCAGTACTTC
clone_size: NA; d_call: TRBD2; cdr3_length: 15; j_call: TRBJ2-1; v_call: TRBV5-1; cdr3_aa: CASSSGSGRHNEQFF; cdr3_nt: TGCGCCAGCAGCTCGGGTAGCGGGAGGCACAATGAGCAGTTCTTC